The text below deals with one T cell receptor (beta chain). Individuals aged about 18 to 95 years were recruited from about two dozen US areas. Clinical histories supplied by participants themselves formed the basis of cohort assignment. The data stem from a study of blood T cell repertoires in COVID-19. Study-level background: The cDNA or gDNA used as material had been derived from T cells, B-cell-depleted T cells, or PBMCs.

The germline V gene encodes CDR1 SGHVS and CDR2 FQNEAQ. CDR3 length: 16 amino acids. V was cut by 5 bases and J by 0 bases, with 14 bases left in between. Original analysis: Estimation of nucleated cell counts relied on the amplification of reference gene primers. TCRdb's table, derived via immunoSEQ multiplex PCR, lists solely in-frame clones and lacks some. From that table come the V and J calls and clone size; the DNA was used to work out D and trimming. The sample has roughly 160,000 clones; about 90% are singletons. The chain uses TRBV7-8 and TRBJ2-1; D unclear. The TCR sequence derives from a woman between 45 and 65 years old who had recovered from COVID-19. The sample consisted of PBMCs or T cells enriched from blood (not recorded which). The CDR3 loop reads CASSEKRWSSYNEQFF. CDR3 coding DNA: TGTGCCAGCAGCGAGAAAAGGTGGAGCTCCTACAATGAGCAGTTCTTC.